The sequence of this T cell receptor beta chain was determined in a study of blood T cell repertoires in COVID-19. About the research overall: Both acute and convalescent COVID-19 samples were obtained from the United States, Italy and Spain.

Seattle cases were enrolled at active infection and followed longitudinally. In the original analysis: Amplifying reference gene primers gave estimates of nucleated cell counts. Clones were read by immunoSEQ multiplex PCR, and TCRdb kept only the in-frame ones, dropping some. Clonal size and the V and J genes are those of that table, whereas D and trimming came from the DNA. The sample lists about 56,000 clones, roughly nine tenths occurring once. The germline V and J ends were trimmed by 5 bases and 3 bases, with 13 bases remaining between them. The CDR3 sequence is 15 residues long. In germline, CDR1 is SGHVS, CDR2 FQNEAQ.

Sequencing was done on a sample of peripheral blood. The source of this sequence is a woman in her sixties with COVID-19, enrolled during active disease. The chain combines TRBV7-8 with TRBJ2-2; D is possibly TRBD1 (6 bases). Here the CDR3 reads CASSPRDTYTGELFF. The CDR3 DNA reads TGTGCCAGCAGCCCCCGGGACACCTACACCGGGGAGCTGTTTTTT.